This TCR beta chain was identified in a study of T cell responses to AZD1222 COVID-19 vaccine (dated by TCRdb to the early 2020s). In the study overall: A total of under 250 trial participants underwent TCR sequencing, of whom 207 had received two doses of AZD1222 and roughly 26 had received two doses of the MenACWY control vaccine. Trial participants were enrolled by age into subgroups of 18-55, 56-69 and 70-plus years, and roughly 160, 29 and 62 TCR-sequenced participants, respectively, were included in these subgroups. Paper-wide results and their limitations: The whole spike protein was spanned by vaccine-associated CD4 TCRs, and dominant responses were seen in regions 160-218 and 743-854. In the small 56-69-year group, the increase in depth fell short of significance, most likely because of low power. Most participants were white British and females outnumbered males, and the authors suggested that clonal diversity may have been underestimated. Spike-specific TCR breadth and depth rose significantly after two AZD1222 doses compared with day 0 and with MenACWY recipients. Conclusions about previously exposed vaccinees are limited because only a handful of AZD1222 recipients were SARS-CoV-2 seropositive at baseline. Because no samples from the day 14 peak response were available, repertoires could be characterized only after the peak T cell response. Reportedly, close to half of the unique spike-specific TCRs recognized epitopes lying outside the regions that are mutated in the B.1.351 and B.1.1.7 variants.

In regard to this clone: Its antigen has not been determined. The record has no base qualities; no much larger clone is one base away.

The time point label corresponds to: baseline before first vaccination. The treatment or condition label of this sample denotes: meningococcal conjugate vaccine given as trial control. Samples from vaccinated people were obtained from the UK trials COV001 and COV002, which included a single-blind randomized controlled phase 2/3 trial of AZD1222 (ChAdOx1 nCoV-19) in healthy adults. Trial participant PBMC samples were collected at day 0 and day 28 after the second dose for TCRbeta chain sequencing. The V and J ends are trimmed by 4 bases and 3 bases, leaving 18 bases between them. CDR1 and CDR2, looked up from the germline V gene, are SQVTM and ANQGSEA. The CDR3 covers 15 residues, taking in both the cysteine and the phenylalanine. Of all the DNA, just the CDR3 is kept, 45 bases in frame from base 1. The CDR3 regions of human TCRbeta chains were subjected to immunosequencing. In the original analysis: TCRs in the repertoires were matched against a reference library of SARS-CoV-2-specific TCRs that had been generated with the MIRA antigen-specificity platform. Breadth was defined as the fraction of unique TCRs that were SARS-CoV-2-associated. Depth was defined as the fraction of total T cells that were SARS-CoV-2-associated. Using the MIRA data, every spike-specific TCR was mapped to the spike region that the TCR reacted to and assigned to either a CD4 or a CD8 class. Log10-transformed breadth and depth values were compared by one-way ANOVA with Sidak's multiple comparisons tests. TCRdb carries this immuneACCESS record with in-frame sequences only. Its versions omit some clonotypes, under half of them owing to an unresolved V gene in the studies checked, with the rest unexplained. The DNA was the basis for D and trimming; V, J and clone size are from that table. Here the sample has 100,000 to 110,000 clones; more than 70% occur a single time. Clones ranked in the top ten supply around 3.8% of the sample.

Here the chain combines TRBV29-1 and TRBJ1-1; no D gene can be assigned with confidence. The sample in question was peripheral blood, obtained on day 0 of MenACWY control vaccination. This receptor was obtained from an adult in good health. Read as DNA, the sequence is TGCAGCGTTGGTGGAGGCGGGAATAGGTACACTGAAGCTTTCTTT. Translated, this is CSVGGGGNRYTEAFF. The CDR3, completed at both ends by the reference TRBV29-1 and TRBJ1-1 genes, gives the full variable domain SAVISQKPSRDICQRGTSLTIQCQVDSQVTMMFWYRQQPGQSLTLIATANQGSEATYESGFVIDKFPISRPNLTFSTLTVSNMSPEDSSIYLCSVGGGGNRYTEAFFGQGTRLTVV.